The T cell receptor (beta chain) under discussion was sequenced for a study of beta chain features in type 1 diabetes. Points from the study as a whole: A definitive answer on HLA type influencing TCRB rearrangement was not reached here. Compared with healthy donors, patients appeared to share more similar naive, central memory and regulatory TCRB repertoires. TCRB CDR3 length was moderately but significantly reduced in all four CD4+ subsets of Type 1 diabetes patients.

Purity exceeded 98% in all sorted populations. The whole isolated RNA underwent reverse transcription, so sequencing captured expressed TCRB transcripts. Clones were read by immunoSEQ multiplex PCR, and TCRdb kept only the in-frame ones, dropping some. The sample includes around 600,000 clones, roughly an eighth seen only once; the top ten take more than 0.1%. V lost 4 bases, J lost 2 bases, and 7 bases lay in between. The CDR3 consists of 13 residues. CDR1 and CDR2 (germline): MGHDK, SYGVNS. On this clone: Its antigen remains unidentified.

This sequence joins TRBV25-1 and TRBJ2-3, with unresolved D. The sequenced sample consisted of naive CD4+ T cells from blood. The source of this sequence is a man aged 25 to 45 with type 1 diabetes. The CDR3 region has the DNA TGTGCCAGCAGTGTAAGGGCCACAGATACGCAGTATTTT. Translation gives CASSVRATDTQYF.